This TCR beta chain was identified during a study of T cell responses to AZD1222 COVID-19 vaccine (dated by TCRdb to the early 2020s). Regarding the study in general: TCR sequencing covered over 230 trial participants: 200 to 220 given two doses of AZD1222 and 26 given two doses of MenACWY control vaccine. Trial participants were enrolled by age into subgroups of 18-55, 56-69 and 70-plus years, and around 150, 28 and 57 TCR-sequenced participants, respectively, were included in these subgroups. The research as a whole found: The 56-69-year group was small, and its depth increase did not reach significance, likely because of low power. CD4 TCRs associated with the vaccine covered the entire spike protein, and the dominant responses were in regions 160-218 and 743-854. No day 14 peak-response samples were available, so repertoires were characterized only after the peak T cell response. A significant rise in spike-specific TCR breadth and depth was observed after two AZD1222 doses relative to day 0 and relative to MenACWY recipients. Reportedly, close to half of the unique spike-specific TCRs recognized epitopes lying outside the regions that are mutated in the B.1.351 and B.1.1.7 variants. Only five to seven AZD1222 recipients were SARS-CoV-2 seropositive at baseline, limiting conclusions about previously exposed vaccinees. Participants were mostly white British and included more females than males, and it was suggested by the authors that clonal diversity may have been underestimated.

The CDR3 regions of human TCRbeta chains were analyzed by immunosequencing. The original methods were these. Repertoire TCRs were checked for matches against a reference library of SARS-CoV-2-specific TCRs that had been generated using the MIRA antigen-specificity platform. Breadth was defined as the fraction of unique TCRs that were SARS-CoV-2-associated. Depth was defined as the fraction of total T cells that were SARS-CoV-2-associated. Each spike-specific TCR was assigned to its reactive spike region and to a CD4 or CD8 class using the MIRA data. Log10-transformed breadth and depth values were compared by one-way ANOVA with Sidak's multiple comparisons tests. Imported from immuneACCESS, the table was reduced by TCRdb to in-frame sequences with V and J called. These copies leave out some clones; in studies compared against another copy, an unresolved V gene accounts for under half, and the cause of the remainder is not known. The DNA gave D and trimming, while V, J and clone size come from that table. The sample includes approximately 150,000 clones, with 90% observed a single time. The top ten hold roughly 3.2% of the sample.

On this clone itself: Its antigen is still unknown. No much larger clonotype is one base removed from it; base qualities were not supplied. Within the sample, other DNA sequences also encode this same CDR3.

This specimen's time point label, per the study, means: about 28 days (+/-7) after the second vaccine dose. AZD1222 recipients whose second dose came at about 4 weeks and those whose second dose came at about 12 weeks were combined into one group, since spike-specific TCR depth and breadth did not differ between the two schedules. The vaccinee samples were drawn from two UK trials, COV001 and COV002, one of which was a single-blind randomized controlled phase 2/3 trial testing AZD1222 (ChAdOx1 nCoV-19) in healthy adults. Trial participant PBMC samples were collected at day 0 and day 28 after the second dose for TCRbeta chain sequencing. The specimen comprised peripheral blood, sampled 28 days after the second AZD1222 dose. This TCR came from an adult who received the AZD1222 COVID-19 vaccine.

For the CDR3, the sequence is CASSVGVSYEQYF. The DNA sequence reads TGTGCCAGCAGCGTAGGAGTCTCCTACGAGCAGTACTTC. The chain uses TRBV9 and TRBJ2-7; the D gene is not confidently resolved. The CDR3 goes from the cysteine to the phenylalanine over 13 residues. The read is trimmed to its CDR3 DNA, 39 bases read in frame from base 1. CDR1 and CDR2 were assigned from the germline V gene as SGDLS and YYNGEE. V drops 0 bases and J drops 0 bases, leaving 4 bases in between.